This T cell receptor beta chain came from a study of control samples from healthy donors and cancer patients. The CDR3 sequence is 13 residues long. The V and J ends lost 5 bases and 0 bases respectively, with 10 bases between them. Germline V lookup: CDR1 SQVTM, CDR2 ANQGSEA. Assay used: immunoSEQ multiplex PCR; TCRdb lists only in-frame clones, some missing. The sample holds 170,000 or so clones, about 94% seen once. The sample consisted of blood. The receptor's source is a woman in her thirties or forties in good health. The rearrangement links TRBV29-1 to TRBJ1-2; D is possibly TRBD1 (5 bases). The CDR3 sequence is CSVLGGANYGYTF. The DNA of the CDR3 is TGCAGCGTTCTTGGGGGAGCTAACTATGGCTACACCTTC. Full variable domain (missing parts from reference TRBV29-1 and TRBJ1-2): SAVISQKPSRDICQRGTSLTIQCQVDSQVTMMFWYRQQPGQSLTLIATANQGSEATYESGFVIDKFPISRPNLTFSTLTVSNMSPEDSSIYLCSVLGGANYGYTFGSGTRLTVV.